One and the same sample provided the 13 T cell receptor beta chains below, sequenced in a study of human T cells and chemical hapten exposure. In TCRdb, the RACE reads were re-called with MiXCR into one record per CDR3 protein. This table holds roughly 160,000 distinct CDR3 sequences, approximately 15% found once. Stated time point: patch test 1, 2 weeks after DPC sensitization. Treatment in this sample: therapeutic diphenylcyclopropenone sensitization with weekly scalp DPC. The sequenced sample was whole blood, obtained in connection with sensitization to the hapten diphenylcyclopropenone (DPC). These receptors were collected from a woman in her twenties or thirties with alopecia areata. Some clones in this sample may be carry-over from other donors' samples.

This clonotype came up a few times. The J gene is TRBJ2-5, the V gene TRBV6-2 or TRBV6-3; D is uncertain. Germline assignment: CDR1 MNHEY and CDR2 SVGEGT. The V and J ends lost 2 bases and 5 bases respectively, with 12 bases between them. This CDR3 contains 14 residues. The CDR3 nucleotides read TGTGCCAGCAGTTACCCAGCCCTGGGGGAGACCCAGTACTTC. The encoded protein is CASSYPALGETQYF.

The rearrangement joins TRBV20-1 to TRBJ2-7; 9 positions match TRBD2. Unmatched junction bases numbered 5, after V lost 5 bases and J lost 6 bases. The CDR3 totals 12 residues. CDR1 DFQATT and CDR2 SNEGSKA come from the germline V gene (reference sequence). The CDR3 nucleotides read TGCAGTGCTTGGGGACTAGCTGGCGAGCAGTACTTC. This sequence encodes CSAWGLAGEQYF.

The table lists this clonotype with a few counts. The CDR3 spells CASSLPPNSPLHF. The CDR3 bases are TGTGCCAGCAGTTTACCCCCTAATTCACCCCTCCACTTT. The chain combines TRBV28 with TRBJ1-6, with D unclear. Deletions cut 2 bases from V and 6 bases from J, with 5 bases between. This CDR3 spans 13 amino acids. CDR1 MDHEN and CDR2 SYDVKM come from the germline V gene.

This sequence joins TRBV25-1 and TRBJ1-1; D is undetermined. V lost 1 base and J 0 bases, leaving 6 bases between the germline ends. The CDR3 contains 14 residues. The germline CDR1 and CDR2 sequences are MGHDK and SYGVNS. CDR3 sequence reads: CASSEFSLNTEAFF. The DNA of the CDR3 is TGTGCCAGCAGTGAATTCAGCTTGAACACTGAAGCTTTCTTT.

The V and J genes are TRBV11-3 and TRBJ2-7; D remains unclear. This CDR3 region has 14 residues. CDR1 and CDR2 (germline): SGHNT, YENEEA. V gave up 5 bases and J gave up 0 bases, with 11 bases separating them. The CDR3 protein is CASSLTRSSYEQYF. In nucleotides, the CDR3 is TGTGCCAGCAGCCTGACAAGGAGCTCCTACGAGCAGTACTTC.

Only a few counts were recorded for this clonotype. V gene TRBV2 combines with J gene TRBJ1-6; the D is unclear. Germline-derived CDR1 and CDR2 are SNHLY and FYNNEI. This CDR3 is 13 amino acids long. V lost 8 bases to trimming and J lost 9 bases, with 14 bases between them. The CDR3 nucleotides are TGTGCCAGCCGCGACCAGGAGATTTCACCCCTCCACTTT. Its translation: CASRDQEISPLHF.

Turning to this clonotype: A much larger clonotype is one base distant, so this may be a read error. The rearrangement links TRBV7-2 to TRBJ2-7; tentatively, D is TRBD1 or TRBD2 (6 bases each). Per germline, CDR1 SGHTA and CDR2 FQGNSA. The CDR3 extends over 15 amino acids. The CDR3 reads CASSPRGGSAYEQNF. Written as DNA, the CDR3 is TGTGCCAGCAGCCCTAGAGGGGGGTCCGCCTACGAGCAGAACTTC.

The chain links TRBV5-1 to TRBJ2-7; 9 bases align to TRBD1. Germline V gives CDR1 SGHRS, CDR2 YFSETQ. The CDR3 has 16 residues. Losses at the gene ends were 4 bases for V and 0 bases for J; bases not matched to a gene: 8. The DNA of the CDR3 is TGCGCCAGCAGCCTGGCCGGGACAGGGATCTCCTACGAGCAGTACTTC. Protein sequence: CASSLAGTGISYEQYF. Looking up the rest from reference TRBV5-1 and TRBJ2-7 gives the full variable domain: KAGVTQTPRYLIKTRGQQVTLSCSPISGHRSVSWYQQTPGQGLQFLFEYFSETQRNKGNFPGRFSGRQFSNSRSEMNVSTLELGDSALYLCASSLAGTGISYEQYFGPGTRLTVT.

The chain carries TRBV7-9 and TRBJ2-6; no firm D call. CDR3 size: 14 residues. Trimming removed 3 bases from V and 2 bases from J, with 5 bases in between. Germline loops: CDR1 SEHNR, CDR2 FQNEAQ (reference sequence). CDR3 residues: CASSFSPGANVLTF. DNA for the CDR3: TGTGCCAGCAGCTTCTCTCCTGGGGCCAACGTCCTGACTTTC.

J is TRBJ1-3 and V is TRBV29-1, with D hard to call. Trimming cost V 4 bases and J 7 bases, with 8 bases left between them. CDR1 is SQVTM and CDR2 is ANQGSEA in the germline V gene. This CDR3 comprises 11 residues. CDR3 loop: CSVAQLNTIYF. CDR3 coding DNA: TGCAGCGTTGCTCAGCTGAACACCATATATTTT.

The V call is TRBV6-2 or TRBV6-3, the J call TRBJ2-1, with TRBD2 matching over 11 bases. V lost 2 bases, J lost 4 bases, and 10 bases stayed unmatched. The CDR3 is made up of 18 amino acids. Germline V gives CDR1 MNHEY, CDR2 SVGEGT. The CDR3 DNA sequence: TGTGCCAGCAGTTACCGGCTAGCGGGAGGATCGTGGTACAATGAGCAGTTCTTC. Its protein product is CASSYRLAGGSWYNEQFF.

This clonotype was seen at least ten times. The V call is TRBV6-2 or TRBV6-3, the J call TRBJ2-1, with a weak D call TRBD2 (5 bases). Germline V gene data show CDR1 as MNHEY and CDR2 as SVGEGT. V shed 6 bases and J shed 7 bases, with 13 bases lying between them. The CDR3 is 13 residues long. Written as DNA, the CDR3 is TGTGCCAGCAGCCTCATTCGGGGTAATGAGCAGTTCTTC. It specifies CASSLIRGNEQFF.

This clonotype has only a few counts. V gene TRBV4-1 combines with J gene TRBJ1-2; perhaps TRBD1 as D (6 bases). V lost 0 bases and J lost 4, with 12 bases in between. CDR3 length: 15 residues. Germline loops: CDR1 MGHRA, CDR2 YSYEKL. The CDR3: CASSQDQGHGYGYTF. The CDR3 coding sequence is TGCGCCAGCAGCCAAGACCAGGGACACGGCTATGGCTACACCTTC.